This entry lists 27 T cell receptor beta chains sequenced from one sample in a study of tumor and adjacent non-tumor tissue in lung cancer. RNA was extracted from bulk tissue without any cell sorting. More than 3 cm separated this lung sample from the edge of the tumor. The library came from three nested PCR rounds adapted from ARM-PCR protocols. In TCRdb, the multiplex PCR reads were re-called with MiXCR into one record per CDR3 protein. The repertoire holds approximately 120,000 distinct CDR3 sequences, 60% to 65% seen once, with around 19% in the top ten. The sequenced sample consisted of distant non-tumor lung tissue. Every receptor here comes from a man aged 55 to 70 with non-small cell lung cancer.

This clonotype has ten or more counts. This chain joins TRBV5-1 and TRBJ2-6, with D possibly matching TRBD1 (6 bases). This CDR3 has 16 amino acids. The ends were cut back, 9 bases at V and 1 base at J, with 17 bases in the middle. Per germline, CDR1 SGHRS and CDR2 YFSETQ. CDR3 DNA sequence: TGCGCCATCGCGACAGGCGGAGGTTCTGGGGCCAACGTCCTGACTTTC. It encodes CAIATGGGSGANVLTF.

This chain uses TRBV19 with TRBJ2-2; TRBD2 is a possible D gene (6 bases). Trimming took 8 bases from V and 4 from J, leaving 14 bases between them. This CDR3 has 14 residues. Per the germline V gene, CDR1 is LNHDA and CDR2 is SQIVND (reference sequence). In DNA, the CDR3 is TGTGCCAGTGGCGAACATAGCGGCACCGGGGAGCTGTTTTTT. It is translated as CASGEHSGTGELFF.

For this clonotype: At one end the junction does not follow the germline gene, possibly because of a read error. This rearrangement joins TRBV28 to TRBJ2-5; D may be TRBD2 (6 bases). The germline gives CDR1 MDHEN, CDR2 SYDVKM. The CDR3 runs to 12 residues. CDR3 sequence reads: CASSLVRETRYF. The CDR3 DNA reads as TGTGCCAGCAGTCTCGTTCGGGAGACCCGGTACTTC.

CDR3 region: CAISPVTGLNTGELFF. The CDR3 DNA reads TGTGCCATTAGTCCCGTGACAGGCCTGAACACCGGGGAGCTGTTTTTT. The V call is TRBV10-3, the J call TRBJ2-2; TRBD1 might be the D (6 bases). Germline V gene lookup returns CDR1 ENHRY and CDR2 SYGVKD. This CDR3 has 16 amino acids. Trimming shortened V by 9 bases and J by 1 base, and 18 bases separated the two germline ends.

This clonotype showed up many times. The chain has TRBV2 and TRBJ2-7; D is unresolved. V lost 6 bases and J 5 bases, leaving 8 bases between the germline ends. CDR3 length: 11 residues. Looked up from germline, CDR1 is SNHLY and CDR2 is FYNNEI. The DNA of the CDR3 is TGTGCCAGCAGACTCTCGGACGAGCAGTACTTC. Protein product: CASRLSDEQYF.

This clonotype was picked up many times. The rearrangement uses TRBV5-5 and TRBJ2-2; D is ambiguous. Trimming removed 4 bases at V and 0 bases at J, with 16 bases between. Germline V lookup: CDR1 SGHKS, CDR2 YYEKEE (reference sequence). CDR3 size: 17 residues. For the CDR3, the DNA is TGTGCCAGCAGCCAAGGGATTCCAGGCACGAACACCGGGGAGCTGTTTTTT. Translated, it gives CASSQGIPGTNTGELFF.

Points on this clonotype: This clone may be a read error of a much larger clone one base away. In DNA, the CDR3 is TGTGCCAGCAGTTTAGTTATAACACATACGCAGTATTTT. It codes for CASSLVITHTQYF. This chain links TRBV12-3 or TRBV12-4 with TRBJ2-3; unclear D gene. Trimming pared 1 base from V and 7 bases from J, leaving 9 bases between. This CDR3 has 13 residues.

Turning to this clonotype: A much bigger clone sits one base away, suggesting this may be a read error. This chain uses TRBV10-3 with TRBJ1-5; D perhaps matches TRBD2 (5 bases). The DNA matches TRBJ2-3 better at its end, which makes the J call doubtful. The length of the CDR3 is 13 residues. The germline gives CDR1 ENHRY, CDR2 SYGVKD. CDR3 protein: CAISDGGNQPQYF. In DNA, the CDR3 is TGTGCCATCAGTGATGGAGGCAATCAGCCCCAGTATTTT.

A note on this clonotype: This may come from a read error, since a much larger clone is one base off. The chain recombines TRBV6-5 with TRBJ2-6, with TRBD1 matching 10 bases. The CDR3 covers 15 residues. The V segment lost 8 bases and the J segment 2 bases; nucleotides outside the gene matches: 3. Germline values: CDR1 MNHEY, CDR2 SVGAGI. CDR3 in DNA: TGTGCCAGCGTAGGACAGGGGGCTGGGGCCAACGTCCTGACTTTC. Amino acid sequence: CASVGQGAGANVLTF.

The chain joins TRBV20-1 to TRBJ1-1; D is unresolved. Germline CDR1 DFQATT, CDR2 SNEGSKA (reference sequence). CDR3 size: 14 residues. The ends were cut back, 1 base at V and 1 base at J, with 10 bases in the middle. The chain's CDR3 is CSARAVKGNTEAFF. The CDR3 DNA follows: TGCAGTGCTAGAGCGGTCAAGGGGAACACTGAAGCTTTCTTT.

Concerning this clonotype: A much more abundant neighbour one base away suggests this may be a read error. The chain has TRBV20-1 and TRBJ2-7, with TRBD1 matching over 7 bases. J lost 3 bases, V lost 4 bases, and 6 bases had no gene match. The CDR3 covers 13 residues. Germline V CDR1 and CDR2: DFQATT, SNEGSKA (reference sequence). CDR3 sequence: CSAIRDSIYEQYF. CDR3 in DNA: TGCAGTGCTATCCGGGACAGTATCTACGAGCAGTACTTC.

Of note for this clonotype: This may be a read error, as it is one base from a much larger clone. The chain joins TRBV28 to TRBJ1-1; 7 bases map to TRBD1. The V and J ends lost 6 bases and 0 bases, in that order; junction bases with no gene match: 7. CDR1 MDHEN and CDR2 SYDVKM come from the germline V gene. The CDR3 spans 15 residues. In nucleotides, the CDR3 is TGTGCCAGCAGATTGGCCGGGACAGTGAACACTGAAGCTTTCTTT. This codes for CASRLAGTVNTEAFF.

About this clonotype itself: Germline is not matched at one junction end, which may reflect a read error. V is TRBV15 and J is TRBJ2-3; TRBD2 is a possible D gene (5 bases). Germline V CDR1 and CDR2: LNHNV, YYDKDF (reference sequence). The CDR3 is 15 residues long. The CDR3 region has the DNA TGTGCCACCAGCATACAGCGGTCCAACACAGATACGCACTATTTT. It translates to CATSIQRSNTDTHYF.

This clonotype was seen more than once but under ten times. This may arise from a read error, as a much more abundant clone is one base away. The chain uses TRBV6-5 and TRBJ1-1; D ambiguous. This CDR3 is built from 15 residues. Per germline, CDR1 MNHEY and CDR2 SVGAGI. This CDR3 reads CASNYSRWGGIEAFF. The CDR3 nucleotides are TGTGCCAGCAATTACTCGAGATGGGGAGGGATTGAAGCTTTCTTT.

About this clonotype itself: A much bigger clone sits one base away, suggesting this may be a read error. The chain carries TRBV5-1 and TRBJ1-1; the D is unclear. V lost 1 base, J lost 1 base, and 8 bases lay in between. Germline V gene data show CDR1 as SGHRS and CDR2 as YFSETQ. The CDR3 is 14 residues long. DNA for the CDR3: TGCGCCAGCAGCTTGTCCGCTCAGAACACTGAAGCTTTCTTT. It encodes CASSLSAQNTEAFF.

Comment on this clonotype: A much larger clone is a single base away; this may be a read error. The J gene is TRBJ2-4, the V gene TRBV5-4, with TRBD2 as a possible D gene (5 bases). CDR1 is SGHNT and CDR2 is YYREEE in the germline V gene (reference sequence). This CDR3 contains 14 residues. The CDR3 sequence is CTSSPRGSKNIQYF. DNA for the CDR3: TGTACCAGCAGCCCTCGCGGGTCCAAAAACATTCAGTACTTC.

This clonotype was observed many times. This sequence joins TRBV12-3 or TRBV12-4 and TRBJ1-2; TRBD1 agrees at 8 bases. The CDR3 totals 15 residues. V dropped 1 base and J dropped 8; count of bases not matched to a gene: 9. The CDR3 is CASSLVGQGQGGYTF. The CDR3 coding sequence is TGTGCCAGCAGTTTAGTAGGACAGGGCCAAGGCGGCTACACCTTC.

This clonotype was seen a few times. The J gene is TRBJ2-1, the V gene TRBV11-2; 9 bases align to TRBD2. Germline lookup yields CDR1 SGHAT and CDR2 FQNNGV. The CDR3 extends over 16 amino acids. With V trimmed by 4 bases and J by 1 base, 5 bases remained unmatched. CDR3 residues: CASSSSGGKSYNEQFF. DNA of the CDR3: TGTGCCAGCAGCTCCAGCGGGGGGAAATCCTACAATGAGCAGTTCTTC.

Sample share makes this clonotype medium-sized. This chain joins TRBV12-3 or TRBV12-4 and TRBJ2-3, with D possibly being TRBD1 (5 bases). The CDR3 length is 14 residues. Trimming stripped 4 bases from V and 4 bases from J, with 12 bases between. In nucleotides, the CDR3 is TGTGCCAGCAGTTGGGGCCTCGGTGCAGATACGCAGTATTTT. Amino acids: CASSWGLGADTQYF.

This clonotype was seen repeatedly, ten times or more. The chain joins TRBV28 to TRBJ1-1, with a possible D match to TRBD1 (5 bases). V lost 7 bases and J lost 1, with 13 bases in between. This CDR3 is 14 amino acids long. Per germline, CDR1 MDHEN and CDR2 SYDVKM. The CDR3 reads CASIKMGGNTEAFF. CDR3 sequence (DNA): TGTGCCAGCATCAAGATGGGGGGGAACACTGAAGCTTTCTTT.

This clonotype was seen only a few times. The chain links TRBV1 to TRBJ2-1; TRBD2 is the table's D call, not checked against the DNA. TRBV1 is marked as a pseudogene. CDR3 size: 16 residues. The CDR3 nucleotides are TGCACCAGCAGCCGGACTAGCGGGGGGCGATACAATGAGCAGTTCTTC. Translation gives CTSSRTSGGRYNEQFF.

Regarding this clonotype: Germline and junction disagree at one end, which may indicate a read error. The chain recombines TRBV10-2 with TRBJ2-3; D uncertain. Germline CDR1 WSHSY, CDR2 SAAADI. The CDR3 has 18 amino acids. The CDR3 nucleotides read TGCGTCAGCAGTGAGTCGGTCTCAGGTGCCTCGGTTACAGATACGCAGTATTTC. Its protein is CVSSESVSGASVTDTQYF.

In regard to this clonotype: The junction and the germline gene differ at one end; a read error may be behind it. This chain joins TRBV7-8 and TRBJ1-5; 8 bases are shared with TRBD1. The CDR3 consists of 15 residues. Germline CDR1 and CDR2: SGHVS and FQNEAQ. The CDR3 sequence is CASSAWTGNNQHQHF. The DNA of the CDR3 is TGTGCTAGCAGCGCATGGACAGGGAACAATCAGCACCAGCATTTT. Full variable domain (remainder filled in from reference TRBV7-8 and TRBJ1-5): GAGVSQSPRYKVAKRGQDVALRCDPISGHVSLFWYQQALGQGPEFLTYFQNEAQLDKSGLPSDRFFAERPEGSVSTLKIQRTQQEDSAVYLCASSAWTGNNQHQHFGDGTRLSIL.

This clonotype rates as medium-sized. The rearrangement links TRBV6-1 to TRBJ1-5, with 7 bases aligning to TRBD1. The CDR3 loop spans 16 amino acids. V dropped 4 bases and J dropped 1; count of bases not matched to a gene: 7. Germline lookup yields CDR1 MNHNS and CDR2 SASEGT. This chain's CDR3 is CASSAREGASNQPQHF. The CDR3 region has the DNA TGTGCCAGCAGTGCGCGTGAGGGGGCCAGCAATCAGCCCCAGCATTTT.

As regards this clonotype: An end of the junction does not agree with germline; a read error may underlie this. The rearrangement links TRBV12-3 or TRBV12-4 to TRBJ1-1; TRBD1 aligns across 8 bases. CDR3 size: 13 residues. The CDR3 bases are TGTGCCAGCAGTTCCAGGGGGCTGACTGAAGCTTTCTTC. This sequence encodes CASSSRGLTEAFF.

This clonotype was observed once. Being one base from a much bigger clone, this may be a read error. The rearrangement uses TRBV20-1 and TRBJ1-1; D not certain. CDR1 is DFQATT and CDR2 is SNEGSKA in the germline V gene (reference sequence). Trimming shortened V by 0 bases and J by 4 bases, and 18 bases separated the two germline ends. The CDR3 length is 16 residues. The CDR3 reads CSARDSHVPVITEAFF. The CDR3 region has the DNA TGCAGTGCTAGAGATTCCCACGTGCCCGTGATCACTGAAGCTTTCTTT.

This clonotype occurred many times. CDR3 coding DNA: TGTGCCAGCAGCAGCACTGGACAGGTGATCACTGAAGCTTTCTTT. This encodes CASSSTGQVITEAFF. The chain combines TRBV5-4 with TRBJ1-1; 7 positions match TRBD1. V lost 4 bases, J lost 4 bases, and 10 bases stayed unmatched. The CDR3 runs 15 residues. Germline V gene sequence: CDR1 SGHNT, CDR2 YYREEE (reference sequence).